Described below is a single T cell receptor (beta chain) sequence and its context. The entry originates in a study of T cell changes during pregnancy in multiple sclerosis. CDR3 length: 17 amino acids. Per the germline V gene, CDR1 is MGHRA and CDR2 is YSYEKL. The junction had 7 bases not matched to a gene; V was cut back by 2 bases and J by 3 bases. Only in-frame clones appear in the TCRdb table, and some are missing; sequencing was by immunoSEQ multiplex PCR. The sample carries approximately 110,000 clones, 90% to 95% recorded once. This receptor was identified in a female donor with multiple sclerosis, enrolled in a pregnancy study. Sequencing used peripheral blood, obtained after pregnancy. The J gene is TRBJ2-7, the V gene TRBV4-1, with TRBD2 matching 13 bases. CDR3 residues: CASSQRLAGGAYYEQYF. In DNA form, the CDR3 reads TGCGCCAGCAGCCAACGACTAGCGGGGGGAGCCTACTACGAGCAGTACTTC.